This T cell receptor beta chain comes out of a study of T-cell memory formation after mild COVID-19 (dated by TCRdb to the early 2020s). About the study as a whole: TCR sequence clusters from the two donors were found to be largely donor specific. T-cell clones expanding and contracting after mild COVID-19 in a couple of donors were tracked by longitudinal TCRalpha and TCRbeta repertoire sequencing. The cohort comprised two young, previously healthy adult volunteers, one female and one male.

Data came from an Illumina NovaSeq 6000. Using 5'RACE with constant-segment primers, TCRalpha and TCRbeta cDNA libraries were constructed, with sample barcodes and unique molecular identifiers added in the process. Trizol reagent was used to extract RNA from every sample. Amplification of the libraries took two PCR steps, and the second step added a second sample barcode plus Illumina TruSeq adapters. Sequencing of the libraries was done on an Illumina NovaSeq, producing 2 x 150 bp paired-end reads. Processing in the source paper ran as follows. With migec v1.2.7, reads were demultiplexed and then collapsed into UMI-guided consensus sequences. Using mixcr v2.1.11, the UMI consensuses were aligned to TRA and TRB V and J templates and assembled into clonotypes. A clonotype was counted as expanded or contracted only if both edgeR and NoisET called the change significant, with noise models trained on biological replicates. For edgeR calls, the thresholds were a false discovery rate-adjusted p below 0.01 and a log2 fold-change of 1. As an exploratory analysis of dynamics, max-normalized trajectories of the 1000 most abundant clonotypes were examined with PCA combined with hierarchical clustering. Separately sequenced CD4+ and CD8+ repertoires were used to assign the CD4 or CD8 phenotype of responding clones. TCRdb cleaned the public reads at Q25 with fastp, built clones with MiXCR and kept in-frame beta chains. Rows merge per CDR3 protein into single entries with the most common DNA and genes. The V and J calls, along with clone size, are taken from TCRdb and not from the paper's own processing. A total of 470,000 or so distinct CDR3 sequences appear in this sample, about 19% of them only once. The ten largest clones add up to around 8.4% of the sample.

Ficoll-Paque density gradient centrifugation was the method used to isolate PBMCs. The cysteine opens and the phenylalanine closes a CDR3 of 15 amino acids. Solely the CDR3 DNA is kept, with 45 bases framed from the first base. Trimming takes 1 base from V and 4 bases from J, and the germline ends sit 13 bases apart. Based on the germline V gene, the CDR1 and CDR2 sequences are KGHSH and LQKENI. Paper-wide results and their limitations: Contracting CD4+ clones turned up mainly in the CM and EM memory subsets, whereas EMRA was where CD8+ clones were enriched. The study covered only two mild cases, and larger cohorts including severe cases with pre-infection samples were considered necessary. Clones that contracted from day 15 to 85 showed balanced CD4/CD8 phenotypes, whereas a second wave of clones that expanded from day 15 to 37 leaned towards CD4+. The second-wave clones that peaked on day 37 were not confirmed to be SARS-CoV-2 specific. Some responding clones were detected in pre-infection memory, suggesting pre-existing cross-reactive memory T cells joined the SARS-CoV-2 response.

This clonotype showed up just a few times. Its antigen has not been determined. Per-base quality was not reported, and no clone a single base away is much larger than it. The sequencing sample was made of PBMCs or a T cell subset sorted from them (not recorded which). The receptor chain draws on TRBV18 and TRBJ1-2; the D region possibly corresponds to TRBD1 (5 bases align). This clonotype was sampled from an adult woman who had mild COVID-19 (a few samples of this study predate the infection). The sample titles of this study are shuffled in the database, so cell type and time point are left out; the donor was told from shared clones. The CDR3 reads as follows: CASSPRYDSPYGYTF. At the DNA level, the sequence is TGTGCCAGCTCACCACGGTACGACAGCCCCTATGGCTACACCTTC. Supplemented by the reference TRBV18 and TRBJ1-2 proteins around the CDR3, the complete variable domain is NAGVMQNPRHLVRRRGQEARLRCSPMKGHSHVYWYRQLPEEGLKFMVYLQKENIIDESGMPKERFSAEFPKEGPSILRIQQVVRGDSAAYFCASSPRYDSPYGYTFGSGTRLTVV.